Below, 19 T cell receptor beta chains from the same sample are listed, as sequenced in a study of neurological immune-mediated disorders. TCRdb reprocessed the 5' RACE reads with MiXCR, giving one entry per CDR3 protein. The sample includes about 16,000 distinct CDR3 sequences, approximately 21% of them seen just once. What was sequenced was PBMCs. The receptors stem from a man in his forties or fifties in good health.

The V gene is TRBV29-1, the J gene TRBJ2-1; perhaps D is TRBD1 or TRBD2 (6 bases each). Looked up from germline, CDR1 is SQVTM and CDR2 is ANQGSEA. The V and J ends lost 0 bases and 4 bases respectively, with 16 bases between them. This CDR3 has 16 amino acids. CDR3 nucleotide sequence: TGCAGCGTTGAAGATCTTTGGCAGGGGAGGTACAATGAGCAGTTCTTC. Translated: CSVEDLWQGRYNEQFF.

This clonotype has at least ten counts. This chain connects TRBV20-1 to TRBJ2-7, with a tentative D call TRBD2 (6 bases). Trimming left V 3 bases short and J 0 bases short, with 6 bases between. Per the germline V gene, CDR1 is DFQATT and CDR2 is SNEGSKA (reference sequence). The CDR3 is 12 residues long. In DNA, the CDR3 is TGCAGTGCTAGCGGGAGCTCCTACGAGCAGTACTTC. Amino acids: CSASGSSYEQYF.

This clonotype rates as medium-sized (0.01 to 0.1%). The rearrangement joins TRBV24-1 to TRBJ2-1; D may be TRBD2 (5 bases). Trimming took off 9 bases at V and 4 bases at J, with 9 bases between the two ends. This CDR3 spans 12 amino acids. Germline V CDR1 and CDR2: KGHDR, SFDVKD. CDR3: CATETTYNEQFF. CDR3 bases: TGTGCCACCGAGACTACATACAATGAGCAGTTCTTC.

This clonotype occurred many times. The V call is TRBV28, the J call TRBJ2-3, with 9 positions matching TRBD2. This CDR3 has 18 residues. After removal of 6 bases from V and 3 bases from J, the junction contained 16 bases not matched to a gene. The V gene's germline CDR1 is MDHEN and CDR2 SYDVKM. CDR3 coding DNA: TGTGCCAGCAGCCCCATTTTCGATATTAGCGGGAGAACAGATACGCAGTATTTT. Translating it yields CASSPIFDISGRTDTQYF.

This clonotype was detected many times. The chain uses TRBV18 and TRBJ2-1; 13 nucleotides line up with TRBD2. CDR1 is KGHSH, CDR2 LQKENI, per germline. The CDR3 totals 16 residues. V lost 3 bases, J lost 7 bases, and 6 bases stayed unmatched. CDR3 amino acids: CASSPVGLAGYNEQFF. The CDR3 DNA is TGTGCCAGCTCACCTGTGGGACTAGCGGGATATAATGAGCAGTTCTTC.

The table lists this clonotype with many counts. The chain recombines TRBV20-1 with TRBJ2-7; D might be TRBD1 or TRBD2, each matching 5 bases. Looked up from germline, CDR1 is DFQATT and CDR2 is SNEGSKA (reference sequence). V was cut by 3 bases and J by 0 bases, with 15 bases left in between. This CDR3 has 15 residues. The CDR3 spells CSASLLGALSYEQYF. The CDR3 coding sequence is TGCAGTGCTAGTCTCCTCGGGGCCCTCTCCTACGAGCAGTACTTC.

This clonotype was counted ten times or more. The chain links TRBV5-1 to TRBJ2-1; 8 nucleotides match TRBD1. The CDR3 covers 18 residues. Germline CDR1 is SGHRS and CDR2 is YFSETQ. V was clipped by 0 bases and J by 3 bases; unmatched bases: 11. CDR3 loop: CASSLGGLGTGLYNEQFF. In nucleotides, the CDR3 is TGCGCCAGCAGCTTGGGCGGTCTCGGGACAGGACTCTACAATGAGCAGTTCTTC.

This chain links TRBV20-1 with TRBJ1-1; D unresolved. The CDR3 spans 14 residues. V was cut by 3 bases and J by 0 bases, with 11 bases left in between. Germline CDR1 and CDR2: DFQATT and SNEGSKA (reference sequence). This CDR3 is CSASLVSMNTEAFF. CDR3 nucleotides: TGCAGTGCTAGCTTAGTATCGATGAACACTGAAGCTTTCTTT.

This clonotype was seen at least ten times. The V and J genes are TRBV7-9 and TRBJ2-7; 9 nucleotides align to TRBD2. Germline lookup yields CDR1 SEHNR and CDR2 FQNEAQ (reference sequence). The CDR3 has 15 residues. J lost 0 bases, V lost 5 bases, and 5 bases had no gene match. This CDR3 reads CASSENSGSSYEQYF. CDR3 coding DNA: TGTGCCAGCAGCGAAAATAGCGGGAGCTCCTACGAGCAGTACTTC.

This clonotype was seen ten or more times. The chain carries TRBV29-1 and TRBJ2-7; 7 bases are a match to TRBD2. Germline CDR1 reads SQVTM; CDR2 reads ANQGSEA. Losses at the gene ends were 5 bases for V and 3 bases for J; bases not matched to a gene: 4. CDR3 size: 12 residues. The CDR3 is CSVRAGVYEQYF. CDR3 coding DNA: TGCAGCGTTCGGGCGGGGGTCTACGAGCAGTACTTC.

The chain combines TRBV9 with TRBJ2-5; TRBD1 aligns across 8 bases. V lost 0 bases, J lost 5 bases, and 3 bases stayed unmatched. CDR3 length: 14 amino acids. CDR1 is SGDLS, CDR2 YYNGEE, per germline. The DNA of the CDR3 is TGTGCCAGCAGCGTAGGGACAGGGATGGAGACCCAGTACTTC. It is translated as CASSVGTGMETQYF.

By share of the sample, this clonotype is medium-sized. The chain has TRBV7-2 and TRBJ2-6; weak D call: TRBD1 (5 bases). The CDR3 sequence is 15 residues long. Germline CDR1 reads SGHTA; CDR2 reads FQGNSA. The V end lost 5 bases, the J end lost 4 bases, and 12 bases lay between the germline ends. DNA for the CDR3: TGTGCCAGCAGCCCTACAGGTGAAGGGGCCAACGTCCTGACTTTC. Its translation is CASSPTGEGANVLTF.

This clonotype was observed many times. The chain employs TRBV5-1 and TRBJ2-7; TRBD2 matches 12 bases. CDR3 length equals 16 residues. Germline CDR1 is SGHRS and CDR2 is YFSETQ. J was trimmed by 1 base and V by 3 bases; bases with no gene match: 5. CDR3: CASSSMTSGSSYEQYF. CDR3 DNA: TGCGCCAGCAGCTCAATGACTAGCGGGAGTTCCTACGAGCAGTACTTC.

There are many counts of this clonotype. The chain uses TRBV5-1 and TRBJ2-2; maybe TRBD1 (6 bases). Trimming removed 0 bases at V and 4 bases at J, with 10 bases between. Germline CDR1 is SGHRS and CDR2 is YFSETQ. The CDR3 covers 15 residues. The CDR3 here is CASSLDTGSTGELFF. The CDR3 DNA is TGCGCCAGCAGCTTGGATACAGGGAGCACCGGGGAGCTGTTTTTT.

This clonotype was counted many times. V usage is TRBV20-1 and J usage is TRBJ2-7, with TRBD2 identical over 11 bases. The germline CDR1 and CDR2 sequences are DFQATT and SNEGSKA (reference sequence). After removal of 6 bases from V and 5 bases from J, the junction contained 15 bases not matched to a gene. This CDR3 has 16 amino acids. CDR3 protein: CSALLAGVSSGHEQYF. Here the CDR3 DNA reads TGCAGTGCGCTACTAGCGGGAGTGAGCTCAGGCCACGAGCAGTACTTC.

This clonotype came up a few times. The J gene is TRBJ2-1, the V gene TRBV5-4, with D perhaps matching TRBD1 or TRBD2 (5 bases each). The V end lost 2 bases, the J end lost 1 base, and 10 bases lay between the germline ends. The germline gives CDR1 SGHNT, CDR2 YYREEE (reference sequence). The CDR3 runs 15 residues. CDR3: CASSLWGTSYNEQFF. The CDR3 nucleotides are TGTGCCAGCAGCTTATGGGGGACGTCCTACAATGAGCAGTTCTTC.

Within the sample, this clonotype is medium-sized (0.01 to 0.1%). The chain recombines TRBV6-2 or TRBV6-3 with TRBJ2-2; the match to TRBD2 covers 10 bases. Trimming removed 5 bases from V and 3 bases from J; junction bases left unmatched: 3. The V gene's germline CDR1 is MNHEY and CDR2 SVGEGT. This CDR3 region has 15 residues. The CDR3 spells CASSQSGRDTGELFF. In DNA form, the CDR3 reads TGTGCCAGCAGTCAAAGCGGGAGGGACACCGGGGAGCTGTTTTTT.

By sample fraction, this clonotype is medium-sized. The genes are TRBV5-1 and TRBJ2-5, with D perhaps TRBD1 (7 bases). This CDR3 has 13 residues. The V gene lost 2 bases and the J gene lost 6 bases, with 11 bases spanning the gap. Germline V gives CDR1 SGHRS, CDR2 YFSETQ. CDR3 residues: CASSFPGGQTQYF. Written as DNA, the CDR3 is TGCGCCAGCAGCTTCCCAGGGGGGCAGACCCAGTACTTC.

This clonotype is classed as medium-sized (0.01 to 0.1%). This rearrangement joins TRBV5-6 to TRBJ1-5; D gene ambiguous. From germline, CDR1 is SGHDT and CDR2 YYEEEE. The CDR3 length is 12 residues. V was pared by 9 bases and J by 9 bases, with 16 bases between. CDR3 protein: CATSTFPGPQHF. DNA of the CDR3: TGTGCCACCTCGACATTCCCCGGGCCCCAGCATTTT.